This is a list of T cell receptor beta chains from one sample in a study of blood T cells in healthy people across ages. TCRdb ran MiXCR on the 5' RACE reads and lists one entry per CDR3 protein. The sample shows roughly 1.5 million distinct CDR3 sequences, roughly two fifths of them seen only once. Sequencing was carried out using blood. The receptors originated from a woman aged 18 to 35 in good health. Each CDR3 is given with its conserved first and last residue. Each record gives: clone size, J gene, V gene, D gene, CDR3 protein, CDR3 DNA. D genes are given only for firm matches. Not all rows give a size; the values are once, few, many and, for expanded clones, a class.

clone size: .; J gene: TRBJ2-3; V gene: TRBV29-1; D gene: .; CDR3 protein: CSVVVSPGTQYF; CDR3 DNA: TGCAGCGTTGTGGTCTCGCCAGGTACGCAGTATTTT
clone size: many; J gene: TRBJ2-4; V gene: TRBV7-2; D gene: .; CDR3 protein: CASSLGFSGLAKNIQYF; CDR3 DNA: TGTGCCAGCAGCTTAGGTTTTAGCGGTCTAGCCAAAAACATTCAGTACTTC
clone size: .; J gene: TRBJ1-1; V gene: TRBV6-2/TRBV6-3; D gene: TRBD1; CDR3 protein: CASSSTGWDTEAFF; CDR3 DNA: TGTGCCAGCAGTTCGACAGGGTGGGACACTGAAGCTTTCTTT
clone size: few; J gene: TRBJ2-3; V gene: TRBV11-2; D gene: .; CDR3 protein: CASSPRDGTQYF; CDR3 DNA: TGTGCCAGCAGCCCACGAGACGGTACGCAGTATTTT
clone size: .; J gene: TRBJ2-1; V gene: TRBV9; D gene: .; CDR3 protein: CASSVVRGAIFYEQFF; CDR3 DNA: TGTGCCAGCAGCGTAGTGAGGGGGGCGATATTCTATGAGCAGTTCTTC
clone size: few; J gene: TRBJ2-2; V gene: TRBV12-3/TRBV12-4; D gene: .; CDR3 protein: CAARGGPSNTGELFF; CDR3 DNA: TGTGCCGCCCGAGGGGGGCCCTCGAACACCGGGGAGCTGTTTTTT
clone size: once; J gene: TRBJ2-3; V gene: TRBV30; D gene: .; CDR3 protein: CAWSVGPDTQYF; CDR3 DNA: TGTGCCTGGAGTGTAGGACCGGATACGCAGTATTTT
clone size: .; J gene: TRBJ1-4; V gene: TRBV19; D gene: .; CDR3 protein: CASLSVADEKLFF; CDR3 DNA: TGTGCCAGTCTTAGCGTGGCGGATGAAAAACTGTTTTTT
clone size: few; J gene: TRBJ2-1; V gene: TRBV7-2; D gene: TRBD1; CDR3 protein: CASSLSTGSYNEQFF; CDR3 DNA: TGTGCCAGCAGCCTATCGACAGGGTCTTACAATGAGCAGTTCTTC
clone size: few; J gene: TRBJ1-4; V gene: TRBV6-1; D gene: .; CDR3 protein: CASSEIDSGNEKLFF; CDR3 DNA: TGTGCCAGCAGTGAAATCGACAGTGGTAATGAAAAACTGTTTTTT
clone size: .; J gene: TRBJ2-1; V gene: TRBV4-3; D gene: TRBD2; CDR3 protein: CASSQDSGGGRNEQFF; CDR3 DNA: TGCGCCAGCAGCCAAGATTCGGGGGGGGGCCGCAATGAGCAGTTCTTC
clone size: few; J gene: TRBJ1-6; V gene: TRBV20-1; D gene: .; CDR3 protein: CSVRSSWDSPLHF; CDR3 DNA: TGCAGTGTAAGGAGCAGCTGGGATTCACCCCTCCACTTT
clone size: few; J gene: TRBJ2-7; V gene: TRBV7-2; D gene: TRBD1; CDR3 protein: CASSPVGQGSYEQYF; CDR3 DNA: TGTGCCAGTAGCCCCGTGGGACAGGGTTCCTACGAGCAGTACTTC